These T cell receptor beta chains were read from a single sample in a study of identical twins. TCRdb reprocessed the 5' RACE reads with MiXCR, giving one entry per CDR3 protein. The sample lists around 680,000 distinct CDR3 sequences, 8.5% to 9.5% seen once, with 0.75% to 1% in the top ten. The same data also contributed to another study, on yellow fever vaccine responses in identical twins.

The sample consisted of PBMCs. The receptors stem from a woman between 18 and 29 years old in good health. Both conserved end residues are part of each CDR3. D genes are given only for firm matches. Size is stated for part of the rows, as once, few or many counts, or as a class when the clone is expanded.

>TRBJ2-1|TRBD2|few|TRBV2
TGTGCCAGCAGACTAGCGGGAGGGCCCTATGAGCAGTTCTTC
CASRLAGGPYEQFF
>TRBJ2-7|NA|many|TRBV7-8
TGTGCCAGCAGCTTAGCGCCGGCAGACAGAGCCTACGAGCAGTACTTC
CASSLAPADRAYEQYF
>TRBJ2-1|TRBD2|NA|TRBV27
TGTGCCAGCAGCCCCAATTGGCTAGCGGGTGGGAATGAGCAGTTCTTC
CASSPNWLAGGNEQFF
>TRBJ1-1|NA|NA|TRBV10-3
TGTGCCGTCCAGGACGCAGTTACTGAAGCTTTCTTT
CAVQDAVTEAFF
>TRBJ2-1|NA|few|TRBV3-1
TGTGCCAGCAGCCAAGATGGGGTGTACAATGAGCAGTTCTTC
CASSQDGVYNEQFF
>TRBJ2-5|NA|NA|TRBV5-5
TGTGCCAGCAGCTTGAGCCTGGACCGCCCTTACTTC
CASSLSLDRPYF
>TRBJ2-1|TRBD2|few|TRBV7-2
TGTGCCAGCAGCTTGACAGGACTAGCGGGATTTAGGGATGAGCAGTTCTTC
CASSLTGLAGFRDEQFF
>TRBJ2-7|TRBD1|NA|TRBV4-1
TGCGCCAGCAGCCCATCACCGGGACAGCTTTACTACGAGCAGTACTTC
CASSPSPGQLYYEQYF
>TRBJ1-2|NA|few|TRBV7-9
TGTGCCAGCAGCTTAATCTGGGGCGACGGCTACACCTTC
CASSLIWGDGYTF
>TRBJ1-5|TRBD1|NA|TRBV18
TGTGCCACTGGGGACAGTAAGGGCAATCAGCCCCAGCATTTT
CATGDSKGNQPQHF
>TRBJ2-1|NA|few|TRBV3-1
TGTGCCAGCAGCCAATCGGGACTCCTTGAGCAGTTCTTC
CASSQSGLLEQFF
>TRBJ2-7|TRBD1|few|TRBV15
TGTGCCACCAGCAGAGAGATTGGACAGGAACCTTACGAGCAGTACTTC
CATSREIGQEPYEQYF
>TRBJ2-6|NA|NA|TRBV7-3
TGTGCCAGCAGCTCCCCTTTAGGTGGGGCCAACGTCCTGACTTTC
CASSSPLGGANVLTF
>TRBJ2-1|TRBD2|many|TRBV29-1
TGCAGCGTTGAAGAAGTACTAGCGGTTGACAATGAGCAGTTCTTC
CSVEEVLAVDNEQFF
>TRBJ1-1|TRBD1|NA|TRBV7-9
TGTGCCAGCAGTTACCATACCGGGACAGCGATGAACACTGAAGCTTTCTTT
CASSYHTGTAMNTEAFF
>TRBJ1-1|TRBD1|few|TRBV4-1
TGCGCCAGCAGCCAAGATACCATGACAGGGACTGAAGCTTTCTTT
CASSQDTMTGTEAFF
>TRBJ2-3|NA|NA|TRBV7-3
TGTGCCAGCAGCTTGTTCCGAGATGCAGATACGCAGTATTTT
CASSLFRDADTQYF
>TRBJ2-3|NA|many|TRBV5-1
TGCGCCAGCAGCTTGGGCCAGGACACTAGCACAGATACGCAGTATTTT
CASSLGQDTSTDTQYF
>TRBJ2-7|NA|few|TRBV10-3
TGTGCCACGCAGCAGGGGACGGCCTACGAGCAGTACTTC
CATQQGTAYEQYF
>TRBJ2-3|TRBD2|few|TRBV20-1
TGCAGTGCTAGAGATCTGAGGGCGCTTCGGGGAGGGGATACGCAGTATTTT
CSARDLRALRGGDTQYF
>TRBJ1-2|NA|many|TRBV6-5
TGTGCCAGCAGTTACTCCAGGGGAGCTAACTATGGCTACACCTTC
CASSYSRGANYGYTF
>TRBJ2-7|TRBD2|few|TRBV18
TGTGCCAGCTCACCAGCTACTAGCGGGGATGAGCAGTACTTC
CASSPATSGDEQYF
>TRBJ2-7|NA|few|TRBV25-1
TGTGCCAGCAGTCCCCGGGAGGGGACAGGAAGCTACGAGCAGTACTTC
CASSPREGTGSYEQYF
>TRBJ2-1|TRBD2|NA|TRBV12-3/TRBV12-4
TGTGCCAGCAGTTGGTCGGTAGCGGGAGTTGATGAGCAGTTCTTC
CASSWSVAGVDEQFF
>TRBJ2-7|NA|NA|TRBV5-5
TGTGCCAGCACGAAATGGACAGCGACCTACGAGCAGTACTTC
CASTKWTATYEQYF
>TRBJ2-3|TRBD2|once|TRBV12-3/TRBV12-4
TGTGCCAGCAGCCAATACCTGGGGGGGAGCACAGATACGCAGTATTTT
CASSQYLGGSTDTQYF
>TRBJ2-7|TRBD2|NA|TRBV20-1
TGCAGTGCTAGAGCTCCTCTAGCGGGAGGGCCGGGATCCTACGAGCAGTACTTC
CSARAPLAGGPGSYEQYF
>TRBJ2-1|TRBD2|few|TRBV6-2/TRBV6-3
TGTGCCAGCAGACTAGCGAGGAGCTCCTACAATGAGCAGTTCTTC
CASRLARSSYNEQFF
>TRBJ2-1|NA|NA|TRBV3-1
TGTGCCAGCAGCCAACAGGGGGGGACCTACAATGAGCAGTTCTTC
CASSQQGGTYNEQFF
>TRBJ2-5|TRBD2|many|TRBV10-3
TGTGCCATCAGTGAAAGCGGGAGTAAAGAGACCCAGTACTTC
CAISESGSKETQYF
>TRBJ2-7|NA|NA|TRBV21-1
TGTGCCAGCAGCAATGATGTGGGACAGGGGTTGCACGAGCAGTACTTC
CASSNDVGQGLHEQYF
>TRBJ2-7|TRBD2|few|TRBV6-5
TGTGCCAGCAGTTACTCCTGGACTAGCGGGAGTTACGAGCAGTACTTC
CASSYSWTSGSYEQYF
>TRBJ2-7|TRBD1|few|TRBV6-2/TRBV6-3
TGTGCCAGCAGTGCCCCGGGACAGGGGACCTACGAGCAGTACTTC
CASSAPGQGTYEQYF
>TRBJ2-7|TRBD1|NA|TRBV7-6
TGTGCCAGCAGCTTATTTGGGACAGGGGGCTCCGAGCAGTACTTC
CASSLFGTGGSEQYF
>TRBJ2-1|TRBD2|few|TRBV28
TGTGCCAGCAGTACCCCCCTAGCGGGGGGGTACAATGAGCAGTTCTTC
CASSTPLAGGYNEQFF
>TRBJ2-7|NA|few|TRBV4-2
TGTGCCAGCAGCCAAGATCGCAGGCCCTACGAGCAGTACTTC
CASSQDRRPYEQYF
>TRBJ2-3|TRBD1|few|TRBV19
TGTGCCAGTAGCCGACAGGGGTTTGCAGATACGCAGTATTTT
CASSRQGFADTQYF
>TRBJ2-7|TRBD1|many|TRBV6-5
TGTGCCAGCAGACAGGGGGGCGAGCAGTACTTC
CASRQGGEQYF
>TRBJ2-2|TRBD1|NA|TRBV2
TGTGCCAGCACCTTGACAGGGGTCAGCGGGGAGCTGTTTTTT
CASTLTGVSGELFF
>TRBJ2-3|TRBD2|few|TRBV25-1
TGTGCCAGCAGTGAGTCGGGGACTAGCGGGCTTCACCTCACAGATACGCAGTATTTT
CASSESGTSGLHLTDTQYF